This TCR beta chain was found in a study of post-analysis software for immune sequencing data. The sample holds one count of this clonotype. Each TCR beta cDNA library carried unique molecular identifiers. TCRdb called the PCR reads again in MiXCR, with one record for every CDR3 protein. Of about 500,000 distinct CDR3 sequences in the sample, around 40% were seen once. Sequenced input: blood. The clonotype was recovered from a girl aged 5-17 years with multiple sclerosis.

The CDR3, as DNA: TGTGCCAGCAGACAAGGCCCGGGAGTCGACGAGCAGTACTTC. Protein sequence: CASRQGPGVDEQYF. The gene calls are TRBV12-3 or TRBV12-4 and TRBJ2-7, with D possibly TRBD2 on 6 matching bases. The CDR3 has 14 residues. The germline V and J ends were trimmed by 6 bases and 5 bases, with 17 bases remaining between them.